Following are 4 T cell receptor beta chains from one sample sequenced in a study of T cell responses to AZD1222 COVID-19 vaccine. Some clones are missing from TCRdb's copy, which holds only in-frame ones; the method was immunoSEQ multiplex PCR. The table shows about 120,000 clones, with approximately 90% occurring only once. The material was peripheral blood, obtained on day 0 of AZD1222 vaccination. The receptors come from an adult in good health.

The chain has TRBV5-1 and TRBJ1-2; the match to TRBD1 covers 9 bases. J gave up 2 bases and V 2 bases, and 4 bases lay outside the gene matches. The CDR3 sequence is 15 residues long. Germline CDR1 SGHRS, CDR2 YFSETQ. Here the CDR3 reads CASSFLGQGNYGYTF. For the CDR3, the DNA is TGCGCCAGCAGCTTCTTGGGACAGGGCAACTATGGCTACACCTTC.

The V call is TRBV5-4, the J call TRBJ2-2; a weak D match, TRBD1 (6 bases). This CDR3 is 15 amino acids long. V was clipped by 4 bases and J by 2 bases, with 12 bases between them. Germline lookup yields CDR1 SGHNT and CDR2 YYREEE (reference sequence). The CDR3 here is CASSTETGNTGELFF. The DNA for the CDR3 is TGTGCCAGCAGCACCGAGACAGGAAACACCGGGGAGCTGTTTTTT.

The sample holds one count of this clone. J is TRBJ1-5 and V is TRBV6-5; a weak D match, TRBD1 (5 bases). The CDR3 length is 13 residues. The V gene's germline CDR1 is MNHEY and CDR2 SVGAGI. Trimming removed 8 bases from V and 2 bases from J, with 10 bases in between. CDR3 DNA: TGTGCCAGCGATTGGGGGGGCAATCAGCCCCAGCATTTT. Translating it yields CASDWGGNQPQHF.

The chain joins TRBV11-2 to TRBJ1-1; TRBD1 agrees at 9 bases. V lost 2 bases, J lost 4 bases, and 2 bases stayed unmatched. CDR1 is SGHAT and CDR2 is FQNNGV in the germline V gene. The CDR3 is 14 amino acids. Here the CDR3 reads CASSLNRGPTEAFF. The CDR3 coding sequence is TGTGCCAGCAGCTTAAACAGGGGGCCCACTGAAGCTTTCTTT.